Listed here is a single TCR beta chain. Its antigen remains unidentified. This sample is drawn from a study of blood T cells in healthy people across ages. Study-wide context: In model experiments, template switching was able to capture about one barcoded beta molecule for every two T cells that were present.

The germline CDR1 and CDR2 sequences are SNHLY and FYNNEI. This CDR3 is 13 amino acids long. The ends lost 6 bases at V and 14 bases at J; junction bases unmatched: 14. Investigators took about 10 milliliters of peripheral blood from every donor. Using a J-beta primer mix together with a sample-barcoded 5' primer, a second PCR was run for roughly 7 to 12 cycles. A single record per CDR3 protein comes from TCRdb applying MiXCR to the 5' RACE reads. The table lists hundreds of thousands of distinct CDR3 sequences, approximately 53% of them singletons, with around 40% in the top ten. Study-wide results and caveats: Because sorting was not performed, PBMCs prevented conclusive naive versus antigen-experienced comparison.

This receptor was taken from a man of 80 years or more in good health. V is TRBV2 and J is TRBJ2-3; 7 nucleotides align to TRBD1. The sample comprised blood. The CDR3 nucleotides are TGTGCCAGCAGGCTGACAGGGTTCGCATACGCGTATTTT. This translates into CASRLTGFAYAYF.